One sample yielded the 30 T cell receptor beta chains listed below, sequenced in a study of regulatory T cells in long-lasting Graves disease. Time point defined: persistent/refractory GD, antithyroid drugs over 5 years with positive TRAb. RNA extracted from PBMCs served as the sequencing template. Both iRepertoire HTBI primers and Arm-PCR of CDR3 regions were used to build the TCR beta libraries. TCRdb re-analysed the multiplex PCR reads in MiXCR, keeping a single row per CDR3 protein. In the table there are some 300,000 distinct CDR3 sequences, around 21% of which are singletons. Here the sequenced sample was peripheral blood mononuclear cells (PBMCs), taken when the disease was refractory, from a patient treated with antithyroid drugs. The receptors stem from a female donor with Graves disease.

This clonotype has a count of ten or more. The chain is built from TRBV11-2 and TRBJ2-7; D gene ambiguous. Per the germline V gene, CDR1 is SGHAT and CDR2 is FQNNGV. V gave up 0 bases and J gave up 6 bases, with 9 bases separating them. The CDR3 length is 13 residues. The CDR3 protein is CASSLEGYVEQYF. The CDR3 DNA reads as TGTGCCAGCAGCTTAGAGGGTTACGTCGAGCAGTACTTC.

With respect to this clonotype: This CDR3 is missing its conserved last phenylalanine or tryptophan, likely due to a read error. The chain links TRBV12-3 or TRBV12-4 to TRBJ2-4; the match to TRBD2 covers 11 bases. Trimming cost V 6 bases and J 0 bases; bases outside gene matches: 7. The CDR3 has 17 amino acids. The DNA for the CDR3 is TGTGCCAGCAGCCCCGGACTAGCGGGTCTAGCCAAAAACATTCAGTACCTC. Protein: CASSPGLAGLAKNIQYL.

V usage is TRBV13 and J usage is TRBJ2-7; 9 nucleotides align to TRBD2. The ends lost 5 bases at V and 6 bases at J; junction bases unmatched: 8. From germline, CDR1 is PRHDT and CDR2 FYEKMQ (reference sequence). There are 14 residues in the CDR3. The CDR3 reads CASSEPGLASEQYF. The CDR3 coding sequence is TGTGCCAGCAGCGAGCCGGGACTAGCATCCGAGCAGTACTTC. Looking up the rest from reference TRBV13 and TRBJ2-7 gives the full variable domain: AAGVIQSPRHLIKEKRETATLKCYPIPRHDTVYWYQQGPGQDPQFLISFYEKMQSDKGSIPDRFSAQQFSDYHSELNMSSLELGDSALYFCASSEPGLASEQYFGPGTRLTVT.

This clonotype was seen many times. V usage is TRBV6-5 and J usage is TRBJ1-2; D call uncertain. The CDR3 sequence is 15 residues long. V lost 2 bases and J lost 5, with 15 bases in between. Per germline, CDR1 MNHEY and CDR2 SVGAGI. In DNA form, the CDR3 reads TGTGCCAGCAGTTACCTCGGACGGAATCTGTATGGCTACACCTTC. Its protein is CASSYLGRNLYGYTF.

This clonotype has just a few counts. This chain joins TRBV7-9 and TRBJ1-4; D gene uncertain. V was clipped by 5 bases and J by 3 bases, with 10 bases between them. Looked up from germline, CDR1 is SEHNR and CDR2 is FQNEAQ (reference sequence). This CDR3 is built from 14 residues. The CDR3 region has the DNA TGTGCCAGCAGCGTCGACTGGTCTAATGAAAAACTGTTTTTT. It encodes CASSVDWSNEKLFF.

The chain combines TRBV28 with TRBJ2-3; TRBD2 matches 10 bases. The CDR3 totals 17 residues. The V gene end was trimmed by 6 bases and the J gene end by 2 bases; junction bases not matched to a gene: 11. The germline CDR1 and CDR2 sequences are MDHEN and SYDVKM. CDR3 nucleotides: TGTGCCAGCAGACCAAGTACTAGCGGGACCTACACAGATACGCAGTATTTT. The encoded protein is CASRPSTSGTYTDTQYF.

This clonotype was recorded at least ten times. The chain uses TRBV6-5 and TRBJ2-7; 7 nucleotides line up with TRBD1. This CDR3 has 15 amino acids. Germline CDR1 is MNHEY and CDR2 is SVGAGI. After removal of 4 bases from V and 3 bases from J, the junction contained 9 bases not matched to a gene. The CDR3 protein is CASSSNDRASYEQYF. CDR3 sequence (DNA): TGTGCCAGCAGTTCGAACGACAGGGCGAGCTACGAGCAGTACTTC.

The rearrangement links TRBV15 to TRBJ1-1; D uncertain. CDR1 LNHNV and CDR2 YYDKDF come from the germline V gene (reference sequence). The CDR3 extends over 13 amino acids. V was shortened by 3 bases and J by 2 bases, with 7 bases between the two germline ends. CDR3 coding DNA: TGTGCCACCAGCAGGGGAGACAACACTGAAGCTTTCTTT. This encodes CATSRGDNTEAFF.

This clonotype was found many times. The chain uses TRBV18 and TRBJ2-5; a weak D match, TRBD1 (6 bases). The CDR3 is 14 amino acids. CDR1 KGHSH and CDR2 LQKENI come from the germline V gene. V dropped 2 bases and J dropped 3 bases, with 10 bases sitting between them. CDR3 protein: CASSPDRREETQYF. The CDR3 region has the DNA TGTGCCAGCTCACCAGACAGGCGAGAAGAGACCCAGTACTTC.

This clonotype has a handful of counts. The J gene is TRBJ2-5, the V gene TRBV15; 7 positions match TRBD2. Trimming removed 0 bases from V and 2 bases from J; junction bases left unmatched: 6. Germline CDR1 is LNHNV and CDR2 is YYDKDF (reference sequence). The CDR3 consists of 16 residues. CDR3 loop: CATSRDLVGGQETQYF. CDR3 DNA: TGTGCCACCAGCAGAGATCTGGTGGGGGGGCAAGAGACCCAGTACTTC.

In this sample, this clonotype turned up a few times. The chain couples TRBV3-2 to TRBJ1-2; the D call of TRBD1 is as the table states it, not checked on the DNA. TRBV3-2 constitutes a pseudogene. CDR3 length equals 17 residues. CDR3 sequence: CASSQEESGYPDYGYTF. CDR3 in DNA: TGTGCCAGCAGCCAAGAGGAATCTGGTTACCCGGACTATGGCTACACCTTC.

The sample holds a few counts of this clonotype. CDR3 in DNA: TGCGCCAGCAGCTTGGCCCGGACAGGGCTGAACACTGAAGCTTTCTTT. Its translation: CASSLARTGLNTEAFF. V usage is TRBV5-1 and J usage is TRBJ1-1, with TRBD1 matching over 8 bases. The CDR3 runs to 16 residues. CDR1 and CDR2 from the germline V gene are SGHRS and YFSETQ. The V gene end was trimmed by 0 bases and the J gene end by 0 bases; junction bases not matched to a gene: 4.

The J gene is TRBJ2-7, the V gene TRBV9, with D possibly being TRBD1 (6 bases). The germline V and J ends were trimmed by 5 bases and 3 bases, with 15 bases remaining between them. CDR1 is SGDLS, CDR2 YYNGEE, per germline. The CDR3 extends over 14 amino acids. In DNA form, the CDR3 reads TGTGCCAGCAGTGATGAGGGGGTCGGCTACGAGCAGTACTTC. Translating gives CASSDEGVGYEQYF.

For this clonotype: With only one base between it and a far larger clone, this is likely a read error. In DNA form, the CDR3 reads TGTGCCAGCAGCTCTTTGTATTTGACAGACGGCTACGAGCAGTTCTTC. It yields the protein CASSSLYLTDGYEQFF. The rearrangement links TRBV28 to TRBJ2-1; D is perhaps TRBD1 (5 bases). The CDR3 covers 16 residues. Deletions cut 6 bases from V and 10 bases from J, with 25 bases between. Germline values: CDR1 MDHEN, CDR2 SYDVKM. Variable domain in full (rest from reference TRBV28 and TRBJ2-1): DVKVTQSSRYLVKRTGEKVFLECVQDMDHENMFWYRQDPGLGLRLIYFSYDVKMKEKGDIPEGYSVSREKKERFSLILESASTNQTSMYLCASSSLYLTDGYEQFFGPGTRLTVL.

This clonotype has just one count. A much larger clone differs by one base, so this may be a read error. No conserved phenylalanine or tryptophan ends this CDR3, so it is likely a read error. The V call is TRBV7-9, the J call TRBJ2-7, with 7 positions matching TRBD2. CDR3 length equals 13 residues. Germline assignment: CDR1 SEHNR and CDR2 FQNEAQ (reference sequence). V lost 6 bases to trimming and J lost 2 bases; unmatched junction nucleotides: 4. The CDR3 bases are TGTGCCAGCAGAGGTAGCGGGCCCTACGAGCAGTACCTC. The encoded protein is CASRGSGPYEQYL.

V and J are TRBV19 and TRBJ2-7; TRBD2 might be the D (5 bases). The CDR3 consists of 15 residues. Trimming took 3 bases from V and 0 from J, leaving 12 bases between them. Per germline, CDR1 LNHDA and CDR2 SQIVND (reference sequence). As DNA, the CDR3 is TGTGCCAGTAGTATCTTCGGAGGTCGCTCCTACGAGCAGTACTTC. Protein product: CASSIFGGRSYEQYF.

This clonotype appeared a few times. The rearrangement joins TRBV28 to TRBJ1-1; 7 nucleotides agree with TRBD1. The CDR3 runs to 13 residues. Trimming at V came to 10 bases and at J to 4 bases, leaving 9 bases not matched to a gene. CDR1 MDHEN and CDR2 SYDVKM come from the germline V gene. CDR3 residues: CATTPTGVTEAFF. For the CDR3, the DNA is TGTGCCACCACCCCCACAGGGGTCACTGAAGCTTTCTTT.

This clonotype came up a few times. The CDR3, as DNA: TGTGCCAGCAGCCAAGATAGGAGGGGTCGCACAGATACGCAGTATTTT. Residues: CASSQDRRGRTDTQYF. The gene calls are TRBV3-1 and TRBJ2-3, with D possibly being TRBD2 (6 bases). Germline-derived CDR1 and CDR2 are LGHDT and YNNKEL (reference sequence). Trimming left V 0 bases short and J 1 base short, with 11 bases between. The CDR3 totals 16 residues.

This rearrangement joins TRBV15 to TRBJ1-2, with D maybe TRBD1 (6 bases). V was clipped by 1 base and J by 0 bases, with 15 bases between them. The CDR3 covers 17 residues. Germline V gene lookup returns CDR1 LNHNV and CDR2 YYDKDF (reference sequence). The CDR3 DNA follows: TGTGCCACCAGCAGAGGGGAATTCCGGACAGCTAACTATGGCTACACCTTC. It translates to CATSRGEFRTANYGYTF.

In this sample, this clonotype turned up many times. This chain links TRBV2 with TRBJ2-5; 10 bases are a match to TRBD2. Unmatched junction bases numbered 12, after V lost 3 bases and J lost 2 bases. The CDR3 is 18 amino acids. CDR1 and CDR2 from the germline V gene are SNHLY and FYNNEI. CDR3 sequence reads: CASSELSSGSPKQETQYF. The CDR3 DNA follows: TGTGCCAGCAGTGAGTTGTCTAGCGGGAGTCCCAAACAAGAGACCCAGTACTTC.

This clonotype appeared many times. The rearrangement links TRBV7-9 to TRBJ2-5; D is unclear. The CDR3 extends over 13 amino acids. The V end was cut by 5 bases, the J end by 5 bases, with 12 bases between. Germline V gene lookup returns CDR1 SEHNR and CDR2 FQNEAQ (reference sequence). The CDR3 DNA sequence: TGTGCCAGCAGCCAATCTTATGGGGAGACCCAGTACTTC. Translating gives CASSQSYGETQYF.

This clonotype was counted ten times or more. The DNA for the CDR3 is TGTGCCAGCACAGGGGCCGGGTTGTACGAGCAGTACTTC. It is translated as CASTGAGLYEQYF. V gene TRBV7-9 combines with J gene TRBJ2-7, with D tentatively TRBD1 (6 bases). The CDR3 covers 13 residues. Trimming pared 7 bases from V and 4 bases from J, leaving 14 bases between. Germline V gene sequence: CDR1 SEHNR, CDR2 FQNEAQ (reference sequence).

V gene TRBV14 combines with J gene TRBJ2-7; 10 positions match TRBD2. The CDR3 is made up of 17 amino acids. The V and J ends lost 2 bases and 2 bases, in that order; junction bases with no gene match: 9. Per germline, CDR1 SGHDN and CDR2 FVKESK. CDR3 nucleotides: TGTGCCAGCAGCCAAAGCCCCCTAGCGGGGGTGACCTACGAGCAGTACTTC. It encodes CASSQSPLAGVTYEQYF.

The chain uses TRBV12-3 or TRBV12-4 and TRBJ2-7, with D possibly being TRBD1 (5 bases). V was clipped by 3 bases and J by 2 bases, with 17 bases between them. The CDR3 sequence is 16 residues long. In DNA, the CDR3 is TGTGCCAGCAGTTTCGGTACCAGGGCTTCGACCTACGAGCAGTACTTC. Its translation is CASSFGTRASTYEQYF.

This clonotype was recorded at least ten times. This sequence joins TRBV20-1 and TRBJ1-6; D not certain. V lost 2 bases, J lost 8 bases, and 16 bases lay in between. This CDR3 is built from 15 residues. Germline CDR1 DFQATT, CDR2 SNEGSKA (reference sequence). The CDR3 coding sequence is TGCAGTGCTAGACATGCTAAAGCGAGGGATTCACCCCTCCACTTT. Its protein product is CSARHAKARDSPLHF.

This clonotype showed up just a few times. This rearrangement joins TRBV19 to TRBJ2-5; 7 bases are shared with TRBD2. CDR1 and CDR2 from the germline V gene are LNHDA and SQIVND (reference sequence). CDR3 size: 17 residues. Germline trimming cut 5 bases from V and 5 bases from J; bases unmatched to any gene: 17. CDR3 amino acids: CASSPGSLWGGKETQYF. CDR3 in DNA: TGTGCCAGTAGTCCCGGCTCGTTGTGGGGGGGAAAGGAGACCCAGTACTTC.

This clonotype was counted only a few times. The chain recombines TRBV5-1 with TRBJ2-7; 7 bases are a match to TRBD1. Germline values: CDR1 SGHRS, CDR2 YFSETQ. The CDR3 consists of 13 residues. Germline trimming cut 3 bases from V and 6 bases from J; bases unmatched to any gene: 6. CDR3 residues: CASSSTGISEQYF. CDR3 bases: TGCGCCAGCAGCTCGACAGGGATCAGCGAGCAGTACTTC.

The J gene is TRBJ2-1, the V gene TRBV28; 9 bases are a match to TRBD2. Germline V lookup: CDR1 MDHEN, CDR2 SYDVKM. J lost 6 bases, V lost 5 bases, and 8 bases had no gene match. This CDR3 is built from 15 residues. CDR3 sequence (DNA): TGTGCCAGCAGTCCGTTAGCGGGAGAGTTCAATGAGCAGTTCTTC. It yields the protein CASSPLAGEFNEQFF.

This clonotype was seen many times. This chain uses TRBV12-3 or TRBV12-4 with TRBJ1-1; 8 bases fit TRBD1. The CDR3 extends over 15 amino acids. The V gene end was trimmed by 5 bases and the J gene end by 8 bases; junction bases not matched to a gene: 13. CDR3 sequence: CASSEPGQVGREAFF. The CDR3 DNA reads TGTGCCAGCAGTGAACCGGGACAGGTCGGGAGGGAAGCTTTCTTT.

This clonotype has ten or more counts. V and J are TRBV6-1 and TRBJ1-1; D is possibly TRBD1 (5 bases). The CDR3 is 16 amino acids. Trimming took 6 bases from V and 0 from J, leaving 17 bases between them. Germline CDR1 is MNHNS and CDR2 is SASEGT. The CDR3 reads CASSSGLLAMNTEAFF. The CDR3 DNA is TGTGCCAGCAGCTCGGGACTCTTAGCGATGAACACTGAAGCTTTCTTT.